The 4 T cell receptor beta chains in this list originate from one sample, sequenced in a study of OX40 agonist ivuxolimab in advanced cancers. Measured with immunoSEQ multiplex PCR; TCRdb has only the in-frame clones, and not every one. The sample lists under 65,000 clones; 87% were seen once. The sequencing used CD4+ or CD8+ T cells sorted from blood, collected in a trial of the OX40 agonist ivuxolimab. Receptor source: an adult with an advanced solid tumor such as melanoma, head and neck, liver or kidney cancer.

The chain recombines TRBV29-1 with TRBJ2-5; D perhaps matches TRBD1 (6 bases). CDR3 length: 13 residues. Germline V CDR1 and CDR2: SQVTM, ANQGSEA. Trimming pared 7 bases from V and 0 bases from J, leaving 12 bases between. CDR3 residues: CSGGHSYQETQYF. DNA for the CDR3: TGCAGCGGGGGACACTCGTACCAAGAGACCCAGTACTTC.

The genes are TRBV7-9 and TRBJ1-5; possibly TRBD1 for D (5 bases). The CDR3 has 14 residues. V lost 5 bases and J 6 bases, leaving 14 bases between the germline ends. CDR1 is SEHNR, CDR2 FQNEAQ, per germline (reference sequence). CDR3: CASSPEGRGQPQHF. The CDR3 DNA reads TGTGCCAGCAGCCCCGAGGGAAGGGGTCAGCCCCAGCATTTT.

CDR3 DNA: TGTGCCAGTAGGTACAGGGATGATCAGCCCCAGCATTTT. This sequence encodes CASRYRDDQPQHF. J is TRBJ1-5 and V is TRBV19; possible D gene TRBD1, 6 bases. V was clipped by 6 bases and J by 5 bases, with 11 bases between them. The CDR3 loop spans 13 amino acids. Germline V gene lookup returns CDR1 LNHDA and CDR2 SQIVND (reference sequence).

The chain employs TRBV2 and TRBJ2-3; 16 bases align to TRBD2. This CDR3 is 21 amino acids long. Germline V lookup: CDR1 SNHLY, CDR2 FYNNEI. Trimming removed 4 bases from V and 0 bases from J; junction bases left unmatched: 13. Written as DNA, the CDR3 is TGTGCCAGCAGTGCCATACCTAGGGGACTAGCGGGGGGGACTAGCACAGATACGCAGTATTTT. It codes for CASSAIPRGLAGGTSTDTQYF.